Below are 18 T cell receptor beta chains sequenced from a single sample in a study of T cell changes during pregnancy in multiple sclerosis. Assay used: immunoSEQ multiplex PCR; TCRdb lists only in-frame clones, some missing. The sample holds 50,000 to 65,000 clones, about 88% seen once. This material consisted of CD4+ T cells from peripheral blood mononuclear cells, taken in the third trimester of pregnancy. The receptors derive from a female donor with multiple sclerosis, enrolled in a pregnancy study.

The chain combines TRBV11-2 with TRBJ1-1; D not certain. V lost 0 bases, J lost 4 bases, and 12 bases lay in between. The CDR3 is made up of 15 amino acids. Looked up from germline, CDR1 is SGHAT and CDR2 is FQNNGV. CDR3 nucleotides: TGTGCCAGCAGCTTAGATCTAGTCCGGGGCACTGAAGCTTTCTTT. Translated: CASSLDLVRGTEAFF.

The CDR3 sequence: CASSLGNTGLAGVNEQFF. The CDR3 coding sequence is TGCGCCAGCAGCTTGGGGAACACGGGACTAGCGGGGGTTAATGAGCAGTTCTTC. This chain connects TRBV5-1 to TRBJ2-1, with 14 bases aligning to TRBD2. The CDR3 is made up of 18 amino acids. V trimming: 0 bases; J trimming: 7 bases; junction bases outside the gene matches: 9. The germline CDR1 and CDR2 sequences are SGHRS and YFSETQ.

This rearrangement joins TRBV7-2 to TRBJ1-5; a possible D gene is TRBD1 (6 bases). V lost 3 bases to trimming and J lost 3 bases, with 12 bases between them. The CDR3 runs 15 residues. Germline CDR1 reads SGHTA; CDR2 reads FQGNSA. The CDR3 nucleotides read TGTGCCAGCAGCTTGTACCCAGGGGACAATCAGCCCCAGCATTTT. Amino acids: CASSLYPGDNQPQHF.

The chain links TRBV19 to TRBJ1-4; possible D gene TRBD1, 6 bases. The germline V gene encodes CDR1 LNHDA and CDR2 SQIVND (reference sequence). The germline V and J ends were trimmed by 4 bases and 6 bases, with 15 bases remaining between them. The CDR3 has 15 residues. The CDR3: CASSTGQGLYEKLFF. The CDR3 bases are TGTGCCAGTAGTACTGGGCAGGGGTTGTATGAAAAACTGTTTTTT.

J is TRBJ2-7 and V is TRBV19, with TRBD2 matching over 8 bases. CDR3 size: 21 residues. The V gene end was trimmed by 5 bases and the J gene end by 7 bases; junction bases not matched to a gene: 31. Germline lookup yields CDR1 LNHDA and CDR2 SQIVND (reference sequence). CDR3 nucleotides: TGTGCCAGTAGTGCCTCCTCATTCGGGGGGGGAATCGGGCAGAAGGTGGGGGAGCAGTACTTC. Protein product: CASSASSFGGGIGQKVGEQYF.

The V and J genes are TRBV27 and TRBJ2-5, with 9 bases identical to TRBD1. Germline V gene lookup returns CDR1 MNHEY and CDR2 SMNVEV (reference sequence). Losses at the gene ends were 6 bases for V and 4 bases for J; bases not matched to a gene: 18. The CDR3 runs 18 residues. The CDR3 is CASSHQPGQGGGGETQYF. CDR3 in DNA: TGTGCCAGCAGCCACCAACCGGGACAGGGAGGGGGGGGAGAGACCCAGTACTTC.

This sequence joins TRBV30 and TRBJ2-3; tentative D call: TRBD2 (5 bases). CDR3 length equals 15 residues. CDR1 and CDR2 from the germline V gene are GTSNPN and SVGIG (reference sequence). V was clipped by 0 bases and J by 2 bases, with 12 bases between them. For the CDR3, the DNA is TGTGCCTGGAGTGTACAAAGCGGAATCACAGATACGCAGTATTTT. Residues: CAWSVQSGITDTQYF.

The chain is built from TRBV7-8 and TRBJ2-5; 10 bases fit TRBD1. CDR3 length equals 15 residues. Germline V gene lookup returns CDR1 SGHVS and CDR2 FQNEAQ. J gave up 5 bases and V 7 bases, and 10 bases lay outside the gene matches. The CDR3 DNA reads TGTGCCAGCATCAGCGTTCCGGGACAGGGGGAGACCCAGTACTTC. It translates to CASISVPGQGETQYF.

Turning to this clone: The junction and the germline gene differ at one end; a read error may be behind it. The V gene is TRBV6-5, the J gene TRBJ2-7, with 8 positions matching TRBD1. This CDR3 spans 15 amino acids. Germline V gene sequence: CDR1 MNHEY, CDR2 SVGAGI. The CDR3 nucleotides read TGTGCCAGCAGATTAGACAGGGGCGCCTCCTTCGAGCAGTACTTC. Protein sequence: CASRLDRGASFEQYF.

The rearrangement links TRBV5-6 to TRBJ2-7; D unclear. This CDR3 is 15 amino acids long. Trimming shortened V by 0 bases and J by 4 bases, and 14 bases separated the two germline ends. Per germline, CDR1 SGHDT and CDR2 YYEEEE. CDR3 coding DNA: TGTGCCAGCAGCTTGGTAGGCCACGAGGATTACGAGCAGTACTTC. This encodes CASSLVGHEDYEQYF.

This clone was seen a handful of times. The CDR3 bases are TGTGCCAGCAGCTTAGAAGGAGATGGCTACACCTTC. Its translation: CASSLEGDGYTF. The V gene is TRBV7-9, the J gene TRBJ1-2, with D uncertain. Trimming shortened V by 1 base and J by 6 bases, and 6 bases separated the two germline ends. CDR1 and CDR2 from the germline V gene are SEHNR and FQNEAQ (reference sequence). CDR3 length: 12 amino acids.

This clone was seen only a few times. The V and J genes are TRBV6-1 and TRBJ1-1; 11 bases agree with TRBD1. CDR1 is MNHNS, CDR2 SASEGT, per germline. This CDR3 is built from 13 residues. The junction had 6 bases not matched to a gene; V was cut back by 5 bases and J by 10 bases. The CDR3 spells CASSNRGQGGAFF. The DNA of the CDR3 is TGTGCCAGCAGTAATAGGGGACAGGGGGGAGCTTTCTTT.

The chain couples TRBV18 to TRBJ1-5; D is ambiguous. Trimming took off 1 base at V and 0 bases at J, with 10 bases between the two ends. The germline CDR1 and CDR2 sequences are KGHSH and LQKENI. The CDR3 covers 16 residues. CDR3 sequence (DNA): TGTGCCAGCTCACCACAGAGCGTGTATAGCAATCAGCCCCAGCATTTT. It specifies CASSPQSVYSNQPQHF.

In this sample, this clone turned up once. The rearrangement links TRBV6-5 to TRBJ2-3; TRBD1 agrees at 8 bases. The CDR3 loop spans 14 amino acids. The V and J ends lost 6 bases and 0 bases, in that order; junction bases with no gene match: 2. Germline V gene data show CDR1 as MNHEY and CDR2 as SVGAGI. CDR3: CASRRDRSTDTQYF. The CDR3 DNA is TGTGCCAGCAGGCGGGACAGGAGCACAGATACGCAGTATTTT.

This sequence joins TRBV18 and TRBJ1-1; 7 nucleotides align to TRBD1. The CDR3 length is 17 residues. CDR1 and CDR2 from the germline V gene are KGHSH and LQKENI. The junction had 19 bases not matched to a gene; V was cut back by 0 bases and J by 12 bases. CDR3 residues: CASSPPEGPAGGKGTFF. CDR3 sequence (DNA): TGTGCCAGCTCACCACCGGAGGGTCCCGCAGGGGGAAAGGGGACTTTCTTT.

This chain links TRBV19 with TRBJ2-7; D possibly corresponds to TRBD1 (6 bases). Deletions cut 6 bases from V and 2 bases from J, with 11 bases between. There are 13 residues in the CDR3. Per germline, CDR1 LNHDA and CDR2 SQIVND (reference sequence). CDR3 in DNA: TGTGCCAGTAGACCCCGGGACACCTACGAGCAGTACTTC. Translation: CASRPRDTYEQYF.

This chain uses TRBV12-5 with TRBJ2-1; a possible D gene is TRBD2 (6 bases). The V end lost 5 bases, the J end lost 10 bases, and 15 bases lay between the germline ends. The germline V gene encodes CDR1 LGHNT and CDR2 FRNRAP. CDR3 length: 13 amino acids. The CDR3 here is CASGPPGGGEQFF. The CDR3 region has the DNA TGTGCTAGTGGTCCGCCCGGGGGTGGGGAGCAGTTCTTC.

The rearrangement uses TRBV30 and TRBJ1-1, with TRBD1 as a possible D gene (6 bases). The V and J ends lost 1 base and 0 bases respectively, with 12 bases between them. Germline CDR1 and CDR2: GTSNPN and SVGIG (reference sequence). The length of the CDR3 is 15 residues. The CDR3 coding sequence is TGTGCCTGGAGTGGTCAGGGGCTCATGAACACTGAAGCTTTCTTT. This translates into CAWSGQGLMNTEAFF.